This is a list of T cell receptor beta chains from one sample in a study of a mutant IDH1 vaccine in newly diagnosed glioma. The assay was immunoSEQ multiplex PCR, and TCRdb's table has in-frame clones only and misses some. The sample has about 38,000 clones; over 85% are singletons. This specimen consisted of PBMCs, obtained from a glioma patient treated with radiotherapy, temozolomide or both. All receptors derive from a man aged 18-30 years with glioma. Each CDR3 is given with its conserved first and last residue. D genes are given only for firm matches. Where a row states a size, it is once, few, many or the class of an expanded clone; other rows omit it.

d_gene,abundance,v_gene,j_gene,CDR3aa,CDR3nt
TRBD1,NA,TRBV7-9,TRBJ2-5,CASSLTGGQETQYF,TGTGCCAGCAGTTTGACAGGGGGCCAAGAGACCCAGTACTTC
TRBD1,NA,TRBV11-3,TRBJ2-7,CASSLQGDGSYEQYF,TGTGCCAGCTCGCTCCAGGGGGATGGCTCCTACGAGCAGTACTTC
NA,NA,TRBV5-1,TRBJ2-5,CASSHGHDQETQYF,TGCGCCAGCAGCCACGGACATGACCAAGAGACCCAGTACTTC
TRBD1,NA,TRBV19,TRBJ1-5,CASLQGSNQPQHF,TGTGCCAGCTTACAGGGGAGCAATCAGCCCCAGCATTTT
TRBD1,once,TRBV6-5,TRBJ1-1,CASSPRQGNTEAFF,TGTGCCAGCAGTCCGAGACAGGGGAACACTGAAGCTTTCTTT
TRBD2,few,TRBV30,TRBJ2-3,CAWSAGSGRVDTQYF,TGTGCCTGGAGTGCTGGAAGCGGGAGGGTAGATACGCAGTATTTT
NA,few,TRBV7-2,TRBJ2-3,CASSPQGGASTDTQYF,TGTGCCAGCAGCCCGCAAGGGGGGGCCAGCACAGATACGCAGTATTTT
TRBD2,NA,TRBV7-2,TRBJ2-7,CASTIAGLYSYEQYF,TGTGCCAGCACCATAGCGGGACTTTACTCCTACGAGCAGTACTTC
NA,NA,TRBV7-2,TRBJ2-1,CASSFVEGANEQFF,TGTGCCAGCAGCTTCGTGGAGGGGGCAAATGAGCAGTTCTTC
NA,NA,TRBV4-3,TRBJ2-6,CASSQDGTGSGANVLTF,TGCGCCAGCAGCCAAGACGGCACCGGCTCTGGGGCCAACGTCCTGACTTTC
NA,NA,TRBV9,TRBJ1-1,CASSAGSGPNTEAFF,TGTGCCAGCAGCGCAGGGAGCGGACCCAACACTGAAGCTTTCTTT
NA,NA,TRBV27,TRBJ1-2,CASSFLGRGTGYTF,TGTGCCAGCAGTTTTCTGGGGCGGGGTACGGGCTACACCTTC
TRBD1,NA,TRBV4-2,TRBJ2-1,CASSQPPGTGHTYNEQFF,TGTGCCAGCAGCCAACCCCCCGGGACAGGGCATACCTACAATGAGCAGTTCTTC
TRBD1,NA,TRBV5-4,TRBJ2-1,CASSAGTDNEQFF,TGTGCCAGCAGCGCCGGGACAGACAATGAGCAGTTCTTC
NA,NA,TRBV27,TRBJ2-7,CASSPPTGPYEQYF,TGTGCCAGCAGTCCACCGACAGGCCCCTACGAGCAGTACTTC
NA,NA,TRBV6-4,TRBJ1-2,CASSDGPNYGYTF,TGTGCCAGCAGTGACGGTCCGAACTATGGCTACACCTTC
TRBD2,NA,TRBV9,TRBJ2-5,CASSGTSGSRETQYF,TGTGCCAGCAGTGGGACTAGCGGGAGTAGAGAGACCCAGTACTTC
NA,NA,TRBV5-5,TRBJ2-5,CASSLSSGIGETQYF,TGTGCCAGCAGCTTGAGTTCCGGGATAGGGGAGACCCAGTACTTC
NA,NA,TRBV6-5,TRBJ1-2,CASRSVGGGYTF,TGTGCCAGCAGGTCGGTCGGAGGTGGCTACACCTTC
TRBD1,few,TRBV5-6,TRBJ1-1,CASSRLPQGGTEAFF,TGTGCCAGCAGCCGCCTTCCCCAGGGGGGCACTGAAGCTTTCTTT
NA,NA,TRBV4-3,TRBJ2-7,CASSPGLPGSEQYF,TGCGCCAGCAGCCCTGGTCTTCCGGGGTCCGAGCAGTACTTC
NA,NA,TRBV5-4,TRBJ1-1,CASSLGWRTEAFF,TGTGCCAGCAGCTTGGGGTGGCGGACTGAAGCTTTCTTT
TRBD2,NA,TRBV7-9,TRBJ2-1,CASSPRVERGFPFF,TGTGCCAGCAGCCCCCGGGTGGAGCGGGGGTTTCCGTTCTTC
NA,NA,TRBV2,TRBJ2-2,CASSEGGFYGELFF,TGTGCCAGCAGTGAAGGGGGATTTTACGGGGAGCTGTTTTTT
NA,few,TRBV25-1,TRBJ2-1,CASRSLFDEQFF,TGTGCCAGCAGGAGTCTATTCGATGAGCAGTTCTTC
NA,NA,TRBV6-5,TRBJ2-2,CASSYFSGELFF,TGTGCCAGCAGTTACTTCTCCGGGGAGCTGTTTTTT
NA,NA,TRBV27,TRBJ1-5,CASSLSSLGNQPQHF,TGTGCCAGCAGTTTATCCAGCCTGGGCAATCAGCCCCAGCATTTT
NA,NA,TRBV6-1,TRBJ1-1,CASFSTEAFF,TGTGCCAGCTTCTCCACTGAAGCTTTCTTT
NA,NA,TRBV18,TRBJ2-7,CASSPPGGGSQYF,TGTGCCAGCTCACCACCGGGAGGGGGAAGCCAGTACTTC